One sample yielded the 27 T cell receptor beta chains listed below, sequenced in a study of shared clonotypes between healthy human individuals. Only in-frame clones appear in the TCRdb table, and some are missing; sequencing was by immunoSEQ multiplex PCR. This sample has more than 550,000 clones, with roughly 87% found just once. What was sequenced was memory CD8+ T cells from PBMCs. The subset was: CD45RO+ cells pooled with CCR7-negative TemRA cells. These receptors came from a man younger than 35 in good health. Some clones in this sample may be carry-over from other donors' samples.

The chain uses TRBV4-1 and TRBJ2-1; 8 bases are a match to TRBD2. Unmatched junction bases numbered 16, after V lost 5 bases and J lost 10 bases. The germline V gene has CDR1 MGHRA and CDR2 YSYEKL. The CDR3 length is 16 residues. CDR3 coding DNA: TGCGCCAGCAGCTTGACACCGGGAGGGCCCTCGTTGGAGCAGTTCTTC. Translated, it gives CASSLTPGGPSLEQFF.

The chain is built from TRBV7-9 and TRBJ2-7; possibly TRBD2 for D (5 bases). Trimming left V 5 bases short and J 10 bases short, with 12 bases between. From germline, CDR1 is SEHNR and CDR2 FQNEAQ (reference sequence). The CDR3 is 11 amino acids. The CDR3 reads CASSLGVAQYF. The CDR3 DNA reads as TGTGCCAGCAGCCTCGGGGTAGCTCAGTACTTC.

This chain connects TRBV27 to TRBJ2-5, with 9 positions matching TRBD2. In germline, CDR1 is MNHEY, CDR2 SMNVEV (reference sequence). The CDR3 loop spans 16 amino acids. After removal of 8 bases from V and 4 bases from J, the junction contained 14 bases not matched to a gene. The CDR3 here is CASGGVRVAGVETQYF. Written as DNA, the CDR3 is TGTGCCAGCGGTGGGGTGCGAGTAGCGGGAGTAGAGACCCAGTACTTC.

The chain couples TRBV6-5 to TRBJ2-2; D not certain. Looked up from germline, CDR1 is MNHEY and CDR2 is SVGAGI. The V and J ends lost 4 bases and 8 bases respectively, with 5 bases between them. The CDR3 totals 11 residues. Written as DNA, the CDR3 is TGTGCCAGCAGTTTGATGGGGGAGCTGTTTTTT. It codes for CASSLMGELFF.

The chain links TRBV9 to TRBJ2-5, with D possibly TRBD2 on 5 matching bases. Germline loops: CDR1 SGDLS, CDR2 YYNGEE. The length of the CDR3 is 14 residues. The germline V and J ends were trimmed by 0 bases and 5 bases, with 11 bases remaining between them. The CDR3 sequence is CASSVVEAEETQYF. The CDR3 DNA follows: TGTGCCAGCAGCGTAGTGGAGGCGGAGGAGACCCAGTACTTC. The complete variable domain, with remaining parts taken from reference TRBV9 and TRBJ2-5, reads DSGVTQTPKHLITATGQRVTLRCSPRSGDLSVYWYQQSLDQGLQFLIQYYNGEERAKGNILERFSAQQFPDLHSELNLSSLELGDSALYFCASSVVEAEETQYFGPGTRLLVL.

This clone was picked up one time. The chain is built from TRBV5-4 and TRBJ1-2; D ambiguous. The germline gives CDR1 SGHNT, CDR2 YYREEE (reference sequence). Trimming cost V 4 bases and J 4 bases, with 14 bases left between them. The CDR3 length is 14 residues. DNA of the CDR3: TGTGCCAGCAGCATTTCCCGGGGTAGCTATGGCTACACCTTC. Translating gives CASSISRGSYGYTF.

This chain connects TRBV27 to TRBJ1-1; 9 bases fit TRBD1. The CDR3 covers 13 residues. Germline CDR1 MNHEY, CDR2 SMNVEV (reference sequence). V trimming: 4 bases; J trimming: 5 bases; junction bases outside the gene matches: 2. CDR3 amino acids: CASSWTGVTEAFF. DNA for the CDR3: TGTGCCAGCAGTTGGACAGGGGTGACTGAAGCTTTCTTT.

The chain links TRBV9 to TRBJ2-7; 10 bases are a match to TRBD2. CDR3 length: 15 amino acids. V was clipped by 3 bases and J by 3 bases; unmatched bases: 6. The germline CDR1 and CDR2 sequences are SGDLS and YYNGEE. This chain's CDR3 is CASSASGRQDYEQYF. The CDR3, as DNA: TGTGCCAGCAGCGCTAGCGGGAGACAAGACTACGAGCAGTACTTC.

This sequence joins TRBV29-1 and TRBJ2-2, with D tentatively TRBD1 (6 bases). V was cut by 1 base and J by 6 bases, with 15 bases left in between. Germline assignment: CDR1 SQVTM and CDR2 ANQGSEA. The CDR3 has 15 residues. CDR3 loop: CSVEGQANRAGELFF. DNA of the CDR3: TGCAGCGTTGAAGGCCAGGCAAACAGGGCCGGGGAGCTGTTTTTT.

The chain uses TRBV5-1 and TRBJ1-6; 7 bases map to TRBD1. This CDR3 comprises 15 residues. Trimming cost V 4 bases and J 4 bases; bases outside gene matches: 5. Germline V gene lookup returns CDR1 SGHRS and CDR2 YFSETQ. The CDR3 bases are TGCGCCAGCAGCGCGGGACAGTCATATAATTCACCCCTCCACTTT. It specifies CASSAGQSYNSPLHF.

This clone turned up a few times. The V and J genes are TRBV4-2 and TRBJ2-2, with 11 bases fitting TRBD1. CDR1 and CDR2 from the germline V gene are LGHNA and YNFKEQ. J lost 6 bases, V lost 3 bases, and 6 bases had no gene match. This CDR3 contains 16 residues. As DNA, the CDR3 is TGTGCCAGCAGCCACGGGACAGGGGGAATATCCGGGGAGCTGTTTTTT. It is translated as CASSHGTGGISGELFF.

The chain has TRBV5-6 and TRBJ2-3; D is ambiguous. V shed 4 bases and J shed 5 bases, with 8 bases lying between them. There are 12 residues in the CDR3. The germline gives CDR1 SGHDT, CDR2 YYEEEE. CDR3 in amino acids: CASSAWGDTQYF. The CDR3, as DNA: TGTGCCAGCAGCGCATGGGGAGATACGCAGTATTTT.

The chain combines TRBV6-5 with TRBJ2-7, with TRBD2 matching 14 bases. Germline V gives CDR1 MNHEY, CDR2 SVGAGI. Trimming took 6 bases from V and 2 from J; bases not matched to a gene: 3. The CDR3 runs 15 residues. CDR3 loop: CASRGLAGEAYEQYF. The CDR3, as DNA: TGTGCCAGCAGGGGACTAGCGGGAGAAGCCTACGAGCAGTACTTC.

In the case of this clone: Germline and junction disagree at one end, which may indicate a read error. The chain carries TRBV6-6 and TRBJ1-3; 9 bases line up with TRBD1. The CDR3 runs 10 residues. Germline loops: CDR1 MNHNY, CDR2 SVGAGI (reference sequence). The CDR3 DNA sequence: TGTGCCGCGGGGCCTTACAGGGGGCATTTT. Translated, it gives CAAGPYRGHF.

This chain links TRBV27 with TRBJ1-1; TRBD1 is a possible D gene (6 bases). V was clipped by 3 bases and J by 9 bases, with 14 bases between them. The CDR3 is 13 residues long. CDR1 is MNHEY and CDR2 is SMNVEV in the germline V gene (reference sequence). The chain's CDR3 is CASSLRGAGKAFF. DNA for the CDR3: TGTGCCAGCAGTTTGAGGGGGGCTGGGAAAGCTTTCTTT.

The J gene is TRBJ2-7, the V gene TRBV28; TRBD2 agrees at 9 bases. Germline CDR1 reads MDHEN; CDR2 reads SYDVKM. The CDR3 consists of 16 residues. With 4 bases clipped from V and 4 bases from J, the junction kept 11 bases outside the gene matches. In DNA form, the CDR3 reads TGTGCCAGCAGTTCGCCCCGACTAGCGGTTAATTACGAGCAGTACTTC. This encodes CASSSPRLAVNYEQYF.

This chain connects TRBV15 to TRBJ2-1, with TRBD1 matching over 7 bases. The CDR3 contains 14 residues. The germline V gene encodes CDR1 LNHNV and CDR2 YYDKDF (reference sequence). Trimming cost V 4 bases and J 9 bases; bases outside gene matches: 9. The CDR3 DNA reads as TGTGCCACCAGCATCCTGACAGGGTCCGGTGAGCAGTTCTTC. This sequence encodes CATSILTGSGEQFF.

The CDR3 bases are TGTGCCAGCAGCTTGTTAGCGGGGAGCTACGAGCAGTACTTC. Protein product: CASSLLAGSYEQYF. The gene calls are TRBV5-6 and TRBJ2-7, with 8 bases aligning to TRBD2. Germline V lookup: CDR1 SGHDT, CDR2 YYEEEE. This CDR3 comprises 14 residues. Losses at the gene ends were 1 base for V and 3 bases for J; bases not matched to a gene: 3.

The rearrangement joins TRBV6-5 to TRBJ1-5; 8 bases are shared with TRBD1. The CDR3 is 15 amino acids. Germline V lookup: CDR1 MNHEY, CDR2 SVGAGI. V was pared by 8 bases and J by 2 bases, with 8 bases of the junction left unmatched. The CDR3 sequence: CASASLGQGNQPQHF. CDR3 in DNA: TGTGCCAGCGCTAGTCTGGGACAGGGCAATCAGCCCCAGCATTTT.

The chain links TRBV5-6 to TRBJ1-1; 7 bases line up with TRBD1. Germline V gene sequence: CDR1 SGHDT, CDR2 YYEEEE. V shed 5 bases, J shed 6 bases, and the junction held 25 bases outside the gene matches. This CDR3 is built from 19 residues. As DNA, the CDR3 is TGTGCCAGCAGTCCAAATCCTGGGACAGAGAGTGGTAATGTCGCTGAAGCTTTCTTT. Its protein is CASSPNPGTESGNVAEAFF. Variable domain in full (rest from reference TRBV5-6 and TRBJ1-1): DAGVTQSPTHLIKTRGQQVTLRCSPKSGHDTVSWYQQALGQGPQFIFQYYEEEERQRGNFPDRFSGHQFPNYSSELNVNALLLGDSALYLCASSPNPGTESGNVAEAFFGQGTRLTVV.

The CDR3 spells CASSDQWDEQFF. The CDR3 bases are TGTGCCAGCAGTGATCAGTGGGATGAGCAGTTCTTC. V is TRBV6-4 and J is TRBJ2-1; no clear D gene. This CDR3 spans 12 amino acids. The V end lost 3 bases, the J end lost 8 bases, and 8 bases lay between the germline ends. The V gene's germline CDR1 is MRHNA and CDR2 SNTAGT.

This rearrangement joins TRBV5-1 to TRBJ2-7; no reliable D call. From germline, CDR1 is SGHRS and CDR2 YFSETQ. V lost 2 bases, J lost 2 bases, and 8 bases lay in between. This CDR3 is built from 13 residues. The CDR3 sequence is CASSFSPTYEQYF. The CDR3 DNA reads TGCGCCAGCAGCTTCTCCCCAACCTACGAGCAGTACTTC.

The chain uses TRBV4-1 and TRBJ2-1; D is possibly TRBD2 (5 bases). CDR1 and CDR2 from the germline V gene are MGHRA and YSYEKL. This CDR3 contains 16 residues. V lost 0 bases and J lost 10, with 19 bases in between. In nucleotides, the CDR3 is TGCGCCAGCAGCCAAGATCGTGCTAGCCTCCTCGGGGAGCAGTTCTTC. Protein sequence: CASSQDRASLLGEQFF.

This chain's CDR3 is CASSQWGTGVAKNIQYF. The CDR3 coding sequence is TGCGCCAGCAGTCAATGGGGGACAGGGGTAGCCAAAAACATTCAGTACTTC. The chain carries TRBV23-1 and TRBJ2-4, with 10 bases matching TRBD1. TRBV23-1 qualifies as an ORF whose function is uncertain. V lost 1 base to trimming and J lost 0 bases; unmatched junction nucleotides: 3. The CDR3 covers 17 residues.

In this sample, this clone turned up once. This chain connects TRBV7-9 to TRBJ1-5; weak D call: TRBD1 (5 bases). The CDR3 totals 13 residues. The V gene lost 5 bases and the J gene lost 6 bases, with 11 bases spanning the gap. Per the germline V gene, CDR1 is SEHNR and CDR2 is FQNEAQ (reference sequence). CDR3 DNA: TGTGCCAGCAGCCCGCCCGGGGGTCAGCCCCAGCATTTT. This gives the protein CASSPPGGQPQHF.

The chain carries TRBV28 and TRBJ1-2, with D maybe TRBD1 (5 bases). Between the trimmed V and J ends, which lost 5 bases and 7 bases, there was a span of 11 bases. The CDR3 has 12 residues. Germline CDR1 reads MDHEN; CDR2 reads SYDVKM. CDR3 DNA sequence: TGTGCCAGCAGTCAGGGATCCGGTGGCTACACCTTC. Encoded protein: CASSQGSGGYTF.

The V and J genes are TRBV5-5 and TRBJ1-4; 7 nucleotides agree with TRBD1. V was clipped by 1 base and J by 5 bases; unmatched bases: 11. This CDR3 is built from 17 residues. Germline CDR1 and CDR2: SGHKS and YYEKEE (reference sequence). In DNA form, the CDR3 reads TGTGCCAGCAGCTTGACGGGAGGGGGCCCGAAAAATGAAAAACTGTTTTTT. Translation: CASSLTGGGPKNEKLFF.